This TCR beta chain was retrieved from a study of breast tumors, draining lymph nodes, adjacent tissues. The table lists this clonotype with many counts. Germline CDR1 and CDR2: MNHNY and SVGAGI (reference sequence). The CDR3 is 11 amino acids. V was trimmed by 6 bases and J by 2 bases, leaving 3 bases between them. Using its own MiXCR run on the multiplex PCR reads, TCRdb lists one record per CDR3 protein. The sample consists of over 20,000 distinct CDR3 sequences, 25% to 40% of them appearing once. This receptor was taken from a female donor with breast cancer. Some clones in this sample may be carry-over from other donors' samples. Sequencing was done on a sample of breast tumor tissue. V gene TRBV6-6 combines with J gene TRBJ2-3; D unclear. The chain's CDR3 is CASRNTDTQYF. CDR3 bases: TGTGCCAGCAGGAACACAGATACGCAGTATTTT.